This entry concerns a single T cell receptor beta chain. Its antigen is not known. There are 14 residues in the CDR3. J gave up 2 bases and V 8 bases, and 7 bases lay outside the gene matches. CDR1 and CDR2 from the germline V gene are WSHSY and SAAADI. TCR beta CDR3 region amplification was performed from RNA transcripts. The TCR CDR3 was amplified in a first-round RT-PCR using the HTBI primer set. TCRdb independently ran MiXCR on the multiplex PCR reads; one entry per CDR3 protein. The sample holds 540,000 or so distinct CDR3 sequences; around 45% are singletons and the top ten take over 15%. This specimen comes from a study of T cells in Graves' hyperthyroidism and ophthalmopathy. Whole-study findings and limits: Before onset, by a median of around 6.1 months, the model predicted ophthalmopathy. Ophthalmopathy was separated from stable hyperthyroidism by a 13 V-J model.

The chain uses TRBV10-2 and TRBJ2-7; TRBD1 agrees at 9 bases. This TCR derives from an adult woman with Graves' disease, either hyperthyroidism or ophthalmopathy (not recorded which). Sequenced material: peripheral blood or thyroid tissue (not recorded which). For the CDR3, the DNA is TGCGCCAGCCGAGAAGGGGACAGGGCCTACGAGCAGTACTTC. It codes for CASREGDRAYEQYF.